Sequencing of this T cell receptor (beta chain) was carried out in a study of T cells after yellow fever vaccination. Germline assignment: CDR1 MNHNS and CDR2 SASEGT. Trimming pared 7 bases from V and 4 bases from J, leaving 11 bases between. The CDR3 spans 14 residues. Each CDR3 protein is one row after TCRdb ran MiXCR on the 5' RACE reads. The repertoire holds some 110,000 distinct CDR3 sequences, with about 7% as singletons. This sequence joins TRBV6-1 and TRBJ2-6; D remains unclear. Sequenced material: CD4+ T cells sorted from PBMCs, taken roughly seven weeks after the first yellow fever vaccination. The sequence was collected from a man in his late teens or twenties who received the YFV17D yellow fever vaccine. Here the CDR3 DNA reads TGTGCCAGCAAGGGTATGACCGGGGCCAACGTCCTGACTTTC. Translated: CASKGMTGANVLTF.